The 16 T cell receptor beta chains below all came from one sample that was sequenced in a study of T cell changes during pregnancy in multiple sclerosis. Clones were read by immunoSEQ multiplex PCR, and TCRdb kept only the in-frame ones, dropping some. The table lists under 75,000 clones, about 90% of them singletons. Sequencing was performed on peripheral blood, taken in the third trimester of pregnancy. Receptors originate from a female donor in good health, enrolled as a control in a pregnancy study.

In DNA form, the CDR3 reads TGTGCCAGTACCGTCAGGGAATACAATGAGCAGTTCTTC. This translates into CASTVREYNEQFF. The V gene is TRBV19, the J gene TRBJ2-1; D may be TRBD1 (5 bases). This CDR3 has 13 residues. Trimming took off 7 bases at V and 4 bases at J, with 11 bases between the two ends. Germline V CDR1 and CDR2: LNHDA, SQIVND (reference sequence).

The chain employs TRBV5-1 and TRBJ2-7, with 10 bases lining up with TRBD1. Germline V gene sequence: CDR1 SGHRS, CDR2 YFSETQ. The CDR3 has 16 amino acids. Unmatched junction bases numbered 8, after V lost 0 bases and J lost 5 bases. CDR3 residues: CASSLGQGASDHEQYF. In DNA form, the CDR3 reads TGCGCCAGCAGCTTGGGACAGGGGGCGTCTGACCACGAGCAGTACTTC.

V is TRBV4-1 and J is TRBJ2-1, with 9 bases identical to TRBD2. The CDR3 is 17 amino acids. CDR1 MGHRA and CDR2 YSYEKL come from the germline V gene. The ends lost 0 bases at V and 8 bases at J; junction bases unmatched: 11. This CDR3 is CASSQDPPGLAKDEQFF. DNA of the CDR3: TGCGCCAGCAGCCAAGATCCTCCGGGACTAGCAAAGGATGAGCAGTTCTTC.

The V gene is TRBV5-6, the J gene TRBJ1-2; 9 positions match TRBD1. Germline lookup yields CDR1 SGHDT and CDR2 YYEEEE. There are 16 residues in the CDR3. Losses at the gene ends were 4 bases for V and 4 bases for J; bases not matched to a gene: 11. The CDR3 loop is CASSTPPGTGLYGYTF. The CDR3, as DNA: TGTGCCAGCAGCACCCCGCCCGGGACAGGGCTCTATGGCTACACCTTC.

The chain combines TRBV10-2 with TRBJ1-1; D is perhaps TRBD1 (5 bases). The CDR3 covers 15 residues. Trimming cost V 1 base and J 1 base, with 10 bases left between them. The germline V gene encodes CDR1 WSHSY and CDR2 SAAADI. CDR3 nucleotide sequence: TGCGCCAGCAGTGAGTACCCCGGGGGGAACACTGAAGCTTTCTTT. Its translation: CASSEYPGGNTEAFF.

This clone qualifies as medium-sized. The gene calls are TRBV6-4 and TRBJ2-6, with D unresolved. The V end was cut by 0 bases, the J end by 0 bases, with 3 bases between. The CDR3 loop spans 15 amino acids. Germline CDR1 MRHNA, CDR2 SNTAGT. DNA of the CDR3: TGTGCCAGCAGTGACTCTAACTCTGGGGCCAACGTCCTGACTTTC. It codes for CASSDSNSGANVLTF.

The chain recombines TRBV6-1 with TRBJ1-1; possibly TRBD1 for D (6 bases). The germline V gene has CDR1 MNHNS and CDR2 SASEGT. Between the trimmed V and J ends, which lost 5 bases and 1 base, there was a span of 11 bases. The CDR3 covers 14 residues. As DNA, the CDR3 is TGTGCCAGCAGTTGGACAGCCCCGAACACTGAAGCTTTCTTT. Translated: CASSWTAPNTEAFF.

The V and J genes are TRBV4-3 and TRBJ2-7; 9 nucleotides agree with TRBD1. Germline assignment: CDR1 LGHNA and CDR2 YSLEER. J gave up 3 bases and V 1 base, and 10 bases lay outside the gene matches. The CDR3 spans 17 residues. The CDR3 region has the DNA TGCGCCAGCAGCCAAGGAGAGCGGGGACAGGGATACTACGAGCAGTACTTC. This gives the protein CASSQGERGQGYYEQYF.

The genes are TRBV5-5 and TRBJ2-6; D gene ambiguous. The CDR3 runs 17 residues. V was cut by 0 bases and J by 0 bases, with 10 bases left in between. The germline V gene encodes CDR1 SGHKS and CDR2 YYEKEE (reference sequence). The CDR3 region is CASSLGPTSSGANVLTF. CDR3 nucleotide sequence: TGTGCCAGCAGCTTGGGGCCCACCAGCTCTGGGGCCAACGTCCTGACTTTC.

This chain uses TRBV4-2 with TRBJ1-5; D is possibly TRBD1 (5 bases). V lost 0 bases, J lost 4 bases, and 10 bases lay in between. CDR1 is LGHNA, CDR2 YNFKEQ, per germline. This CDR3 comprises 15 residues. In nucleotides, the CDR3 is TGTGCCAGCAGCCAAGATCAGGGCCTTAATCAGCCCCAGCATTTT. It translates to CASSQDQGLNQPQHF.

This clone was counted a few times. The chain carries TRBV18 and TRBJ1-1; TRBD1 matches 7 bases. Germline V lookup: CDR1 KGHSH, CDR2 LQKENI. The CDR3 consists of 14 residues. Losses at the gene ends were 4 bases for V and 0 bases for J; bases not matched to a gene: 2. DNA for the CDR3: TGTGCCAGCTCACGACAGGGCATGAACACTGAAGCTTTCTTT. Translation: CASSRQGMNTEAFF.

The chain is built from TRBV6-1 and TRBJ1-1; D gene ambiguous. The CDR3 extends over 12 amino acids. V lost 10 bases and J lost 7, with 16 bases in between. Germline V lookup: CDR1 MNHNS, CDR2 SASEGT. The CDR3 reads CATLSWGGEAFF. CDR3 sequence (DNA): TGTGCCACCCTTTCTTGGGGAGGTGAAGCTTTCTTT.

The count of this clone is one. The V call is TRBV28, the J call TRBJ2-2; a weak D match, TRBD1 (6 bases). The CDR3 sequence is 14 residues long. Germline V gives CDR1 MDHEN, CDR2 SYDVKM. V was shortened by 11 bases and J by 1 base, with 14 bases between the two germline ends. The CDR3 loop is CAAGQYLNTGELFF. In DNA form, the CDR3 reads TGTGCCGCTGGACAGTACCTGAACACCGGGGAGCTGTTTTTT.

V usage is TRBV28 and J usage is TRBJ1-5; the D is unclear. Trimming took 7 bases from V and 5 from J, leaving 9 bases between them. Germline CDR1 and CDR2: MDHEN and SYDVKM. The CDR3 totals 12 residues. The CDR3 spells CASTSGDQPQHF. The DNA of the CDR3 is TGTGCCAGCACTTCCGGGGATCAGCCCCAGCATTTT.

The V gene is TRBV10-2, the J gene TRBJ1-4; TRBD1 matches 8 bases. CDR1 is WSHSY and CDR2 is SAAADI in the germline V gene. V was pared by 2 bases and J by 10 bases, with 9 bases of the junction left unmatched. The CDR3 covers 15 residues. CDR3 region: CASSEPGQERGKLFF. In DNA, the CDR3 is TGCGCCAGCAGTGAGCCGGGACAGGAAAGGGGAAAACTGTTTTTT.

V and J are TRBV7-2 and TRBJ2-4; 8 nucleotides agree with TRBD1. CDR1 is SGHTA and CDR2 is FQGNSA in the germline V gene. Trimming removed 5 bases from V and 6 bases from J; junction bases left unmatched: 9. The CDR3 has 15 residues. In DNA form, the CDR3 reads TGTGCCAGCAGCCCTCATGGGACAGGCGGAAACATTCAGTACTTC. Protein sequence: CASSPHGTGGNIQYF.